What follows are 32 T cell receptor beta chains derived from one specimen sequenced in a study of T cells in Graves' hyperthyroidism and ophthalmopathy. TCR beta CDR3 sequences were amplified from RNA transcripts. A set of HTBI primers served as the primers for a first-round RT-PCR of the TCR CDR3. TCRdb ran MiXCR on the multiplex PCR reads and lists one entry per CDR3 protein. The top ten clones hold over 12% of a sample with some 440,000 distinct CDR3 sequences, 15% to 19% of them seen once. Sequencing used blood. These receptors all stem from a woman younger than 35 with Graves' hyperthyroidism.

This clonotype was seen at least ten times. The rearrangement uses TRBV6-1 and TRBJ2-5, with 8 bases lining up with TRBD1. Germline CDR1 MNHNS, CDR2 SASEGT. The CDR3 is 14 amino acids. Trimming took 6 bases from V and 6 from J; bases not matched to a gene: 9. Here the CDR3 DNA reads TGTGCCAGCAGCCAGACGACAGGGGTGAAGACCCAGTACTTC. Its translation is CASSQTTGVKTQYF.

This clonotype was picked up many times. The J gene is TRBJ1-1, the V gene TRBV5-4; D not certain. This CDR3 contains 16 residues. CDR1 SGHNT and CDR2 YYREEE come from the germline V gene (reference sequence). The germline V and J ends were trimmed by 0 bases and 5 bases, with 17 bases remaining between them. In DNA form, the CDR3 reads TGTGCCAGCAGCTTGGGGACCCTCAAGGATTTTACTGAAGCTTTCTTT. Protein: CASSLGTLKDFTEAFF.

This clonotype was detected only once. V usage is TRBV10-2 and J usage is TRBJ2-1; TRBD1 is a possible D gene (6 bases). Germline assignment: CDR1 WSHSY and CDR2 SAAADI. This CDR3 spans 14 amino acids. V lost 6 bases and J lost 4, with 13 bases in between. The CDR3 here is CASRTGQRYNEQFF. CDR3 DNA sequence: TGCGCCAGCAGGACAGGTCAGCGGTACAATGAGCAGTTCTTC.

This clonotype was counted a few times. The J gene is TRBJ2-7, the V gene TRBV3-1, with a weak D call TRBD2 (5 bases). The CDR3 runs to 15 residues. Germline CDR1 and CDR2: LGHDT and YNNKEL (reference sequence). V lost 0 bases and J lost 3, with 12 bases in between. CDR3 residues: CASSQDLDLYYEQYF. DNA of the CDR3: TGTGCCAGCAGCCAAGACCTGGACTTATACTACGAGCAGTACTTC.

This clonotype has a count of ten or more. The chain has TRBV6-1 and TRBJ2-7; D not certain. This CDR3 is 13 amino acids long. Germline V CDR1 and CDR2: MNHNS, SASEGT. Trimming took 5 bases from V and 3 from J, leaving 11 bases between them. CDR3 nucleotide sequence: TGTGCCAGCAGTAGACCTCGCGGCTACGAGCAGTACTTC. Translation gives CASSRPRGYEQYF.

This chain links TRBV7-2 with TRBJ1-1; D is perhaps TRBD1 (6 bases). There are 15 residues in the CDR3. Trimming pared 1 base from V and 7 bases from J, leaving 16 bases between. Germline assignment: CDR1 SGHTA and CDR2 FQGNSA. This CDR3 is CASSLVAGARGEAFF. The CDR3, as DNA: TGTGCCAGCAGCTTAGTGGCGGGGGCGCGGGGTGAAGCTTTCTTT.

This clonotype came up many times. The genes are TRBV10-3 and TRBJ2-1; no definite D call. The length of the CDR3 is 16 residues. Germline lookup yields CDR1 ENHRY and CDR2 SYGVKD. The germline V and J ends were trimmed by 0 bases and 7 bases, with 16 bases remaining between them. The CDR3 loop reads CAISESIGTMKNEQFF. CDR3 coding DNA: TGTGCCATCAGTGAGTCGATTGGAACTATGAAGAATGAGCAGTTCTTC.

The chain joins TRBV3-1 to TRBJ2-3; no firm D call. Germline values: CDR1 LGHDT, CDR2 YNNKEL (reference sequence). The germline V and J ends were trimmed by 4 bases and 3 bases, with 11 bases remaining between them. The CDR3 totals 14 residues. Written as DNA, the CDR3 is TGTGCCAGCAGCCCCATCGGTGGGACAGATACGCAGTATTTT. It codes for CASSPIGGTDTQYF.

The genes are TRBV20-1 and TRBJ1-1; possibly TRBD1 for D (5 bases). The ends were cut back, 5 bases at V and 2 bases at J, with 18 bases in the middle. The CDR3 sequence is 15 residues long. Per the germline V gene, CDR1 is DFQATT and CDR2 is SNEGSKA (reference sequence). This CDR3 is CSALRAAGGNTEAFF. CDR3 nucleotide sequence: TGCAGTGCTCTCCGGGCCGCCGGGGGAAACACTGAAGCTTTCTTT.

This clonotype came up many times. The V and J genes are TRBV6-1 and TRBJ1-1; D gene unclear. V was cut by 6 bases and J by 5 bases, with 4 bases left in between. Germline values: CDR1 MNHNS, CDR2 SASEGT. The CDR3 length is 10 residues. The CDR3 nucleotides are TGTGCCAGCAGAGATACTGAAGCTTTCTTT. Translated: CASRDTEAFF.

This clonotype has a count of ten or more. CDR3 loop: CASSSLADRDRKNEKLFF. CDR3 sequence (DNA): TGTGCCAGCAGCTCCCTAGCCGACCGGGACCGGAAAAATGAAAAACTGTTTTTT. The V gene is TRBV11-2, the J gene TRBJ1-4; D possibly corresponds to TRBD1 (5 bases). The CDR3 extends over 18 amino acids. V lost 4 bases and J 5 bases, leaving 23 bases between the germline ends. Looked up from germline, CDR1 is SGHAT and CDR2 is FQNNGV.

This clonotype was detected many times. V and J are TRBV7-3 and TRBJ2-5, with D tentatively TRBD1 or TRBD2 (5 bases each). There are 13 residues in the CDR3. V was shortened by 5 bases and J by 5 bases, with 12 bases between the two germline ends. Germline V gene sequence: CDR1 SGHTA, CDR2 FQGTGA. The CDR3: CASSRRWGETQYF. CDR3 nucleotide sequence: TGTGCCAGCAGCCGCCGATGGGGGGAGACCCAGTACTTC.

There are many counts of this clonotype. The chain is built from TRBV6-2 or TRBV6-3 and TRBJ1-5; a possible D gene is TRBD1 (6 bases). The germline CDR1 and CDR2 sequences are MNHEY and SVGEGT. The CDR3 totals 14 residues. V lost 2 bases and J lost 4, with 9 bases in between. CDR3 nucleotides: TGTGCCAGCAGTTACATTGGACAGAATCAGCCCCAGCATTTT. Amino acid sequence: CASSYIGQNQPQHF.

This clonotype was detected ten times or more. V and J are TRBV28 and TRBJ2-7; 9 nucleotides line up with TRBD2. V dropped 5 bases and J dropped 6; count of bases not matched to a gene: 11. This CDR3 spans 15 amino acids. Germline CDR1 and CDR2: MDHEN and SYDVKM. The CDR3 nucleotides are TGTGCCAGCAGTACGGGCGCTAGCGGGATTATCGAGCAGTACTTC. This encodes CASSTGASGIIEQYF.

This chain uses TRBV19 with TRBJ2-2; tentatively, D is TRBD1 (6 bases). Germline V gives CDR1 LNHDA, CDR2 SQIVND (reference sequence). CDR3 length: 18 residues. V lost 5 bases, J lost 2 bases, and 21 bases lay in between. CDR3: CASSPTRWGLTNTGELFF. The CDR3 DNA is TGTGCCAGTAGTCCCACTCGCTGGGGGCTGACAAACACCGGGGAGCTGTTTTTT.

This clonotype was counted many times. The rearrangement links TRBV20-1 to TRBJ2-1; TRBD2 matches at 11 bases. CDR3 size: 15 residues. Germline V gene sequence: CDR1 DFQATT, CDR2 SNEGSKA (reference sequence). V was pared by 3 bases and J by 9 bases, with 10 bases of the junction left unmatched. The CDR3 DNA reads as TGCAGTGCTAGTCTCGGTAGCGGGGGGGCCGTTGAGCAGTTCTTC. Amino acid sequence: CSASLGSGGAVEQFF.

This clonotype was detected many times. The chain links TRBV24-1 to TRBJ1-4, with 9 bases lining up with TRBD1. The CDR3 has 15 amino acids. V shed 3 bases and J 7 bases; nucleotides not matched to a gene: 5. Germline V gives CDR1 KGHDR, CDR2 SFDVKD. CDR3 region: CATSDNGQGSEKLFF. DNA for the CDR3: TGTGCCACCAGTGATAACGGACAGGGGAGTGAAAAACTGTTTTTT.

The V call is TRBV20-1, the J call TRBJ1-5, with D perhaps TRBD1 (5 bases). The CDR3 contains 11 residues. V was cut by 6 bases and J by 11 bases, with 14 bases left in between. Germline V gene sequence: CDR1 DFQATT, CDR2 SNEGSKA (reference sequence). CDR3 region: CSAPRQGSQHF. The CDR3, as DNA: TGCAGTGCCCCCCGGCAGGGATCCCAGCATTTT.

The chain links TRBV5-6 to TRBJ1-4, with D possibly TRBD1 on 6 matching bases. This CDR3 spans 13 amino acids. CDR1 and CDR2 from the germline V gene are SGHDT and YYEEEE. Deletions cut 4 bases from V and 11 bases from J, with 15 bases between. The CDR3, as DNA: TGTGCCAGCAGCACCCAACAGGGCACTAAACTGTTTTTT. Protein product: CASSTQQGTKLFF.

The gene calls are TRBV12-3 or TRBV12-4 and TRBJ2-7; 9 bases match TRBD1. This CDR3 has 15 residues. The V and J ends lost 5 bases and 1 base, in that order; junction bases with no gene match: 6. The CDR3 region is CASSPTGGESYEQYF. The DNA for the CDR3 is TGTGCCAGCAGTCCCACAGGGGGCGAGTCCTACGAGCAGTACTTC.

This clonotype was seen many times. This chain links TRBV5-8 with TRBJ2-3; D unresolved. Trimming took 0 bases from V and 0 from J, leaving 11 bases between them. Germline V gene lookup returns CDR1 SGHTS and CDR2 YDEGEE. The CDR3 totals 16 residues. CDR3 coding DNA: TGTGCCAGCAGCTTGGAGGTTGGCTTTAGCACAGATACGCAGTATTTT. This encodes CASSLEVGFSTDTQYF.

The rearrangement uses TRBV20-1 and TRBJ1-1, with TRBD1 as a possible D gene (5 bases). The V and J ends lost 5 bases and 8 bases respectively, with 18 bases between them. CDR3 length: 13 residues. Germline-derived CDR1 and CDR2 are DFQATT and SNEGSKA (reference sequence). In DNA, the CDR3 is TGCAGTGCTCCTACCAGACAGCCGGTCGAAGCTTTCTTT. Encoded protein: CSAPTRQPVEAFF.

The CDR3 here is CASSLGRGDYEQYF. Written as DNA, the CDR3 is TGTGCCAGCAGCTTAGGCAGGGGAGATTACGAGCAGTACTTC. The rearrangement links TRBV11-1 to TRBJ2-7; D might be TRBD1 (6 bases). The CDR3 consists of 14 residues. Germline V gives CDR1 SGHAT, CDR2 FQDESV (reference sequence). The ends were cut back, 1 base at V and 4 bases at J, with 11 bases in the middle. The whole variable domain, remainder taken from reference TRBV11-1 and TRBJ2-7, is EAEVAQSPRYKITEKSQAVAFWCDPISGHATLYWYRQILGQGPELLVQFQDESVVDDSQLPKDRFSAERLKGVDSTLKIQPAELGDSAMYLCASSLGRGDYEQYFGPGTRLTVT.

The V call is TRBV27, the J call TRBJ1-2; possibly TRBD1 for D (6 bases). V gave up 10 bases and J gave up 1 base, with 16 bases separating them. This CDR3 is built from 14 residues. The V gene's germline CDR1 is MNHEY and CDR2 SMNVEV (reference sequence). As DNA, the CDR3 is TGTGCCACCCGTCAACAGGGCTATAACTATGGCTACACCTTC. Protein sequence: CATRQQGYNYGYTF.

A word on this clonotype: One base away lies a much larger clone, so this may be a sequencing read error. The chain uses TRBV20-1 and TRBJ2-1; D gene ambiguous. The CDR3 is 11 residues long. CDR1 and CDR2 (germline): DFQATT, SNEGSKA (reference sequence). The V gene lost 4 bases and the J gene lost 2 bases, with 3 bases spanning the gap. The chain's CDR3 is CSATPYNEQFF. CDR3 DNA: TGCAGTGCTACCCCCTACAATGAGCAGTTCTTC.

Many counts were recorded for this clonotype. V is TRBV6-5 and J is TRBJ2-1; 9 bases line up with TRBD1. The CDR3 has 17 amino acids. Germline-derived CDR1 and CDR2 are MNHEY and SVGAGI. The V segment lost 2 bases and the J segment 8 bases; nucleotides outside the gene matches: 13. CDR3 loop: CASSYTGQGYLFDEQFF. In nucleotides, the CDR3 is TGTGCCAGCAGTTACACCGGACAGGGGTATCTCTTCGATGAGCAGTTCTTC.

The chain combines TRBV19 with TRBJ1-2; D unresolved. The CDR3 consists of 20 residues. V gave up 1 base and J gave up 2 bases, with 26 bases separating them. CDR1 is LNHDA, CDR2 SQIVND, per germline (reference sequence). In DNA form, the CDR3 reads TGTGCCAGTAGTATAGCGCCCCTACAGAGAAGGACTACCAACAACTATGGCTACACCTTC. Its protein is CASSIAPLQRRTTNNYGYTF. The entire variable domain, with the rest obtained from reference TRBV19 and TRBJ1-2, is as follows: DGGITQSPKYLFRKEGQNVTLSCEQNLNHDAMYWYRQDPGQGLRLIYYSQIVNDFQKGDIAEGYSVSREKKESFPLTVTSAQKNPTAFYLCASSIAPLQRRTTNNYGYTFGSGTRLTVV.

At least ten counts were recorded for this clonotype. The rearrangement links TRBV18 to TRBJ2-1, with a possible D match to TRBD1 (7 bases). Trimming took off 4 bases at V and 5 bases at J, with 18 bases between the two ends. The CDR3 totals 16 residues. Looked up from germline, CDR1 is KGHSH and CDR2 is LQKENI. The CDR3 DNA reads TGTGCCAGCTCACATAACAGGGGCCGCGGGGACAATGAGCAGTTCTTC. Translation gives CASSHNRGRGDNEQFF.

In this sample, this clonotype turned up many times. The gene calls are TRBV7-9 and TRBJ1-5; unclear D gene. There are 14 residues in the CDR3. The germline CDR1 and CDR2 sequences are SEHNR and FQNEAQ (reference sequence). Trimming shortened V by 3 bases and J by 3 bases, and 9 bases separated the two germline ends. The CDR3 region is CASSFSTDNQPQHF. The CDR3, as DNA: TGTGCCAGCAGCTTTTCGACCGACAATCAGCCCCAGCATTTT.

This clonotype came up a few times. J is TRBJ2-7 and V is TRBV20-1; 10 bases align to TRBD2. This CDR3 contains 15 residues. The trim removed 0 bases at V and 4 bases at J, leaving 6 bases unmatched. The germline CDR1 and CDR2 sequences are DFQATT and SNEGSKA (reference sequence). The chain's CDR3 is CSARDPIAGGYEQYF. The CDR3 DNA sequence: TGCAGTGCTAGAGATCCCATAGCGGGGGGTTACGAGCAGTACTTC.

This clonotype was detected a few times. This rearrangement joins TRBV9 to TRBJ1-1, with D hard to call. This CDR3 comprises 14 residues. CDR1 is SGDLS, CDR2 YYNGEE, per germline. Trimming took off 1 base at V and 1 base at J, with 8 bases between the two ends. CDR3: CASSVKAENTEAFF. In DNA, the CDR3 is TGTGCCAGCAGCGTAAAGGCCGAGAACACTGAAGCTTTCTTT.

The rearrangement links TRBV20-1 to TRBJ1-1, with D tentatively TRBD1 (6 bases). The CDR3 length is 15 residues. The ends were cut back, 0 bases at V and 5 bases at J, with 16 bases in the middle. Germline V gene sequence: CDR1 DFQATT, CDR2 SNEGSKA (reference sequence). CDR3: CSARDRGREITEAFF. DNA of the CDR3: TGCAGTGCTAGAGATCGGGGGCGCGAAATTACTGAAGCTTTCTTT.